This is a list of T cell receptor beta chains from one sample in a study of regulatory T cells in long-lasting Graves disease. TCRdb fed the multiplex PCR reads into MiXCR, producing one record per CDR3 protein. This sample yields about 660,000 distinct CDR3 sequences, of which about 32% are seen a single time; 40% to 50% belongs to the top ten. Material: peripheral blood mononuclear cells (PBMCs), obtained when the disease was refractory, from a patient treated with antithyroid drugs. These receptors were taken from a female donor with Graves disease. The conserved cysteine and the conserved F or W are not part of the CDR3 here. The order of the fields is J gene, V gene, CDR3 protein.

J gene: TRBJ2-5
V gene: TRBV20-1
CDR3 protein: SARDGTSAPETQY

J gene: TRBJ2-7
V gene: TRBV7-9
CDR3 protein: ASSTRGQGSYEQY

J gene: TRBJ1-5
V gene: TRBV12-3/TRBV12-4
CDR3 protein: ASSLLRLGQPQH

J gene: TRBJ1-6
V gene: TRBV18
CDR3 protein: ASSPTSYNSPLH

J gene: TRBJ1-1
V gene: TRBV5-1
CDR3 protein: ASSLVKASEAF

J gene: TRBJ1-1
V gene: TRBV5-1
CDR3 protein: ASSFARATEAF

J gene: TRBJ1-1
V gene: TRBV30
CDR3 protein: AWRGRADTEAF

J gene: TRBJ1-5
V gene: TRBV7-8
CDR3 protein: ASSLRENSNQPQH

J gene: TRBJ2-7
V gene: TRBV28
CDR3 protein: ASSTGAGAYEQY

J gene: TRBJ1-1
V gene: TRBV11-3
CDR3 protein: ASSLLADTEAF

J gene: TRBJ1-2
V gene: TRBV6-5
CDR3 protein: ASSYAAGVRAYGYT

J gene: TRBJ2-7
V gene: TRBV11-2
CDR3 protein: ASSSTGDEQY

J gene: TRBJ1-2
V gene: TRBV10-3
CDR3 protein: AISAVPAGSGYT

J gene: TRBJ1-1
V gene: TRBV7-6
CDR3 protein: ASSSREAVNTEAF

J gene: TRBJ2-5
V gene: TRBV6-1
CDR3 protein: ASSLASGQTQY

J gene: TRBJ2-1
V gene: TRBV9
CDR3 protein: ASSLTGTSGTAYNEQF

J gene: TRBJ1-6
V gene: TRBV28
CDR3 protein: ASTGDGNNSPLH

J gene: TRBJ1-2
V gene: TRBV2
CDR3 protein: ASSEAGAYGYT

J gene: TRBJ1-4
V gene: TRBV27
CDR3 protein: ASSLLMREKLF

J gene: TRBJ1-4
V gene: TRBV9
CDR3 protein: ASSVGGADEEKLF

J gene: TRBJ1-1
V gene: TRBV11-2
CDR3 protein: ASSSVTGGNTEAF

J gene: TRBJ1-6
V gene: TRBV6-2/TRBV6-3
CDR3 protein: ASSRDPYSPLH

J gene: TRBJ2-7
V gene: TRBV3-1
CDR3 protein: ASSQDDPGRYEQY

J gene: TRBJ1-1
V gene: TRBV5-1
CDR3 protein: ASSPRTGKGTEAF

J gene: TRBJ1-5
V gene: TRBV12-5
CDR3 protein: ASGLGTGVQPQH

J gene: TRBJ1-1
V gene: TRBV20-1
CDR3 protein: SAIARDTTRGEAF

J gene: TRBJ1-2
V gene: TRBV29-1
CDR3 protein: SVDGGLNYGYT

J gene: TRBJ2-5
V gene: TRBV12-3/TRBV12-4
CDR3 protein: ASRDSAGLQETQY

J gene: TRBJ1-3
V gene: TRBV27
CDR3 protein: ASSSQGARGNTIY

J gene: TRBJ2-4
V gene: TRBV25-1
CDR3 protein: ASSEGQGRSKNIQY

J gene: TRBJ1-6
V gene: TRBV28
CDR3 protein: ASSLLGAPDRSPLH

J gene: TRBJ1-2
V gene: TRBV29-1
CDR3 protein: SVEAGGSNYGYT

J gene: TRBJ2-7
V gene: TRBV7-2
CDR3 protein: ASSLSSAGYEQY

J gene: TRBJ2-1
V gene: TRBV20-1
CDR3 protein: SAIPRPFEQF

J gene: TRBJ2-1
V gene: TRBV6-1
CDR3 protein: ASSIRRTGLEIEQF

J gene: TRBJ1-2
V gene: TRBV6-1
CDR3 protein: ASTRQGNGYGYT

J gene: TRBJ2-7
V gene: TRBV6-9
CDR3 protein: ASSYPLTSGSSSYEQY

J gene: TRBJ1-2
V gene: TRBV28
CDR3 protein: ASSFRGAPYGYT

J gene: TRBJ2-7
V gene: TRBV18
CDR3 protein: ANSPTGTKSYEQY

J gene: TRBJ1-1
V gene: TRBV27
CDR3 protein: ASSPRQENTEAF

J gene: TRBJ1-1
V gene: TRBV12-3/TRBV12-4
CDR3 protein: ASSLDRPVNTEAF